Sequencing of this T cell receptor (beta chain) was carried out in a study of blood T cells in healthy people across ages. General observations from the study: Roughly linearly, TCR beta diversity per million T cells fell as age increased.

CDR1 and CDR2 (germline): MNHNY, SVGAGI (reference sequence). The CDR3 has 16 residues. Trimming pared 2 bases from V and 8 bases from J, leaving 21 bases between. Primers used in a second PCR of about 7 to 12 cycles were a sample-barcoded 5' primer and a J-beta primer mix. A minimum of 2.5 million CDR3-containing paired-end reads was obtained for each sample. TCRdb analysed the 5' RACE reads with MiXCR anew, one entry per CDR3 protein. The sample includes under 2 million distinct CDR3 sequences, roughly a third of them seen just once. To note about this clonotype: The antigen is not known.

Sequenced material: blood. This chain links TRBV6-6 with TRBJ1-2; the D is unclear. This clonotype originated in a woman in her 30s in good health. The CDR3 sequence is CASSYRVPGPSTGYTF. The CDR3 nucleotides are TGTGCCAGCAGTTACCGCGTCCCGGGTCCCTCTACCGGCTACACCTTC.